These 26 T cell receptor beta chains were sequenced from one sample in a study of cytomegalovirus exposure and HLA in healthy donors. The PCR employed 60 Vbeta primers together with 13 Jbeta primers. Sequencing was performed with immunoSEQ multiplex PCR; in TCRdb, only in-frame clones are kept and a portion is missing. The sample holds over 70,000 clones, more than 75% seen once. What was sequenced was PBMCs. The source of these receptors is a man between 18 and 29 years old in good health and CMV-seronegative.

The CDR3 bases are TGTGCCAGCAGCAGCGACAGAGACCCTTACGAGCAGTACTTC. Amino acids: CASSSDRDPYEQYF. The chain carries TRBV2 and TRBJ2-7, with D maybe TRBD1 (5 bases). The V end was cut by 6 bases, the J end by 4 bases, with 16 bases between. Germline V gene data show CDR1 as SNHLY and CDR2 as FYNNEI. CDR3 length equals 14 residues. The variable domain in full, with the rest retrieved from reference TRBV2 and TRBJ2-7, is EPEVTQTPSHQVTQMGQEVILRCVPISNHLYFYWYRQILGQKVEFLVSFYNNEISEKSEIFDDQFSVERPDGSNFTLKIRSTKLEDSAMYFCASSSDRDPYEQYFGPGTRLTVT.

This sequence joins TRBV6-1 and TRBJ2-7, with a possible D match to TRBD2 (6 bases). Trimming left V 6 bases short and J 12 bases short, with 27 bases between. CDR3 length equals 15 residues. CDR1 is MNHNS and CDR2 is SASEGT in the germline V gene. CDR3 bases: TGTGCCAGCAGAGGTGAGGTAAATCGGAGGGAGGTCACGTACTTC. This codes for CASRGEVNRREVTYF.

The chain combines TRBV6-5 with TRBJ2-5; perhaps TRBD1 as D (5 bases). Matching the DNA end better, TRBJ2-7 makes the J call doubtful. The CDR3 covers 14 residues. Per the germline V gene, CDR1 is MNHEY and CDR2 is SVGAGI. The DNA of the CDR3 is TGTGCCAGCGGTTTCCAGGGCAACTCCTACGAGCAGTACTTC. Translation gives CASGFQGNSYEQYF.

The V gene is TRBV28, the J gene TRBJ1-2, with D unresolved. Germline assignment: CDR1 MDHEN and CDR2 SYDVKM. Trimming removed 3 bases from V and 6 bases from J, with 11 bases in between. The CDR3 length is 13 residues. CDR3 sequence (DNA): TGTGCCAGCAGTTTGATGTGGTCGGATGGCTACACCTTC. Amino acid sequence: CASSLMWSDGYTF.

This clone occurred once. The chain couples TRBV9 to TRBJ2-1; TRBD1 matches at 8 bases. CDR3 size: 16 residues. Germline V lookup: CDR1 SGDLS, CDR2 YYNGEE. Trimming cost V 2 bases and J 5 bases; bases outside gene matches: 9. Here the CDR3 reads CASSVSGTGFHNEQFF. The DNA for the CDR3 is TGTGCCAGCAGCGTGTCCGGGACAGGTTTTCACAATGAGCAGTTCTTC.

The chain joins TRBV29-1 to TRBJ1-2; tentatively, D is TRBD1 (6 bases). CDR1 is SQVTM, CDR2 ANQGSEA, per germline. This CDR3 spans 13 amino acids. Trimming shortened V by 7 bases and J by 2 bases, and 14 bases separated the two germline ends. This CDR3 reads CSAQGIRNYGYTF. In nucleotides, the CDR3 is TGCAGCGCTCAGGGGATTAGGAACTATGGCTACACCTTC.

The V gene is TRBV4-1, the J gene TRBJ2-7, with TRBD1 matching over 9 bases. Trimming took 4 bases from V and 6 from J; bases not matched to a gene: 10. The CDR3 is 15 amino acids. Germline V gene data show CDR1 as MGHRA and CDR2 as YSYEKL. The DNA for the CDR3 is TGCGCCAGCAGCCTCAGCGGGGACAGGGCTGGCGAGCAGTACTTC. Its translation is CASSLSGDRAGEQYF.

In this sample, this clone turned up once. The chain links TRBV5-1 to TRBJ2-4, with 10 bases matching TRBD1. Germline CDR1 SGHRS, CDR2 YFSETQ. After removal of 3 bases from V and 1 base from J, the junction contained 4 bases not matched to a gene. The CDR3 runs 16 residues. This chain's CDR3 is CASSSGQGRAKNIQYF. Here the CDR3 DNA reads TGCGCCAGCAGCTCGGGACAGGGGAGGGCCAAAAACATTCAGTACTTC.

The rearrangement links TRBV30 to TRBJ2-5; TRBD2 agrees at 7 bases. Germline trimming cut 3 bases from V and 1 base from J; bases unmatched to any gene: 8. The CDR3 covers 15 residues. Germline V CDR1 and CDR2: GTSNPN, SVGIG (reference sequence). The CDR3, as DNA: TGTGCCTGGAGGGGGGGGATGACCTTCCAAGAGACCCAGTACTTC. The encoded protein is CAWRGGMTFQETQYF.

The chain links TRBV5-1 to TRBJ1-1, with a tentative D call TRBD1 (6 bases). Looked up from germline, CDR1 is SGHRS and CDR2 is YFSETQ. Trimming took off 4 bases at V and 1 base at J, with 14 bases between the two ends. This CDR3 spans 15 amino acids. This CDR3 is CASSPDGGRNTEAFF. CDR3 bases: TGCGCCAGCAGCCCCGACGGGGGGCGGAACACTGAAGCTTTCTTT.

CDR3 sequence (DNA): TGTGCCAGCTCACCAAATGGAGGCCCATATGGTTCACCCCTCCACTTT. Translating it yields CASSPNGGPYGSPLHF. The chain joins TRBV18 to TRBJ1-6; no reliable D call. V was clipped by 2 bases and J by 9 bases, with 17 bases between them. The CDR3 runs 16 residues. Germline V gene data show CDR1 as KGHSH and CDR2 as LQKENI.

This clone was seen only a few times. The chain has TRBV7-9 and TRBJ1-1; D unresolved. V was shortened by 1 base and J by 1 base, with 7 bases between the two germline ends. This CDR3 spans 14 amino acids. Germline V gene sequence: CDR1 SEHNR, CDR2 FQNEAQ (reference sequence). For the CDR3, the DNA is TGTGCCAGCAGCTTAGACAGACCGAACACTGAAGCTTTCTTT. Amino acids: CASSLDRPNTEAFF.

This clone was recorded once. This sequence joins TRBV18 and TRBJ2-5; 8 bases map to TRBD1. CDR3 length equals 14 residues. The germline V gene has CDR1 KGHSH and CDR2 LQKENI. The V gene end was trimmed by 6 bases and the J gene end by 1 base; junction bases not matched to a gene: 4. The CDR3 spells CASSRDRGQETQYF. CDR3 bases: TGTGCCAGCTCGCGCGACAGGGGCCAAGAGACCCAGTACTTC.

This chain joins TRBV2 and TRBJ2-1; weak D call: TRBD2 (6 bases). The CDR3 is 15 residues long. V was shortened by 0 bases and J by 8 bases, with 14 bases between the two germline ends. CDR1 is SNHLY and CDR2 is FYNNEI in the germline V gene. In DNA form, the CDR3 reads TGTGCCAGCAGTGAAGCGCGGGGCCGGGGCTATGAGCAGTTCTTC. It specifies CASSEARGRGYEQFF.

The chain combines TRBV4-1 with TRBJ2-1; TRBD2 is a possible D gene (6 bases). This CDR3 is built from 12 residues. The V gene's germline CDR1 is MGHRA and CDR2 YSYEKL. Trimming stripped 5 bases from V and 7 bases from J, with 9 bases between. CDR3 protein: CASSLGRNEQFF. CDR3 bases: TGCGCCAGCAGCTTGGGGAGGAATGAGCAGTTCTTC.

This clone was counted a few times. V is TRBV7-8 and J is TRBJ2-3, with 8 bases fitting TRBD1. V trimming: 4 bases; J trimming: 7 bases; junction bases outside the gene matches: 10. Germline CDR1 is SGHVS and CDR2 is FQNEAQ. The CDR3 has 15 residues. DNA for the CDR3: TGTGCCAGCAGCTCACCGGTGACAGGGGCTTATACGCAGTATTTT. As protein: CASSSPVTGAYTQYF.

The V call is TRBV7-2, the J call TRBJ2-7, with TRBD1 as a possible D gene (6 bases). Germline CDR1 is SGHTA and CDR2 is FQGNSA. The CDR3 sequence is 15 residues long. Trimming removed 5 bases from V and 3 bases from J, with 17 bases in between. CDR3 DNA sequence: TGTGCCAGCAGCCCCGGGACAAACCCGGGCTACGAGCAGTACTTC. Translated: CASSPGTNPGYEQYF.

The rearrangement joins TRBV18 to TRBJ1-4; 8 bases align to TRBD1. The CDR3 is 15 amino acids. Germline CDR1 and CDR2: KGHSH and LQKENI. The junction had 7 bases not matched to a gene; V was cut back by 5 bases and J by 5 bases. CDR3 sequence reads: CASSSSGGQNEKLFF. The CDR3 nucleotides are TGTGCCAGCTCATCTTCAGGGGGCCAGAATGAAAAACTGTTTTTT.

The V call is TRBV30, the J call TRBJ2-1; 10 nucleotides match TRBD2. V gave up 1 base and J gave up 5 bases; unmatched junction bases: 5. Germline CDR1 reads GTSNPN; CDR2 reads SVGIG (reference sequence). The CDR3 covers 15 residues. CDR3 residues: CAWSALAGGNNEQFF. The CDR3, as DNA: TGTGCCTGGAGTGCGTTAGCGGGGGGCAACAATGAGCAGTTCTTC. Using reference TRBV30 and TRBJ2-1 for the parts outside the CDR3, the full variable domain is SQTIHQWPATLVQPVGSPLSLECTVEGTSNPNLYWYRQAAGRGLQLLFYSVGIGQISSEVPQNLSASRPQDRQFILSSKKLLLSDSGFYLCAWSALAGGNNEQFFGPGTRLTVL.

This clone has only a few counts. The gene calls are TRBV18 and TRBJ1-1; D is possibly TRBD1 (5 bases). Germline V gene lookup returns CDR1 KGHSH and CDR2 LQKENI. The CDR3 has 15 residues. V was pared by 1 base and J by 1 base, with 10 bases between. CDR3 sequence: CASSPHTGENTEAFF. CDR3 in DNA: TGTGCCAGCTCACCACATACAGGTGAGAACACTGAAGCTTTCTTT.

Turning to this clone: A read error may account for a junction end that differs from germline. The chain links TRBV7-9 to TRBJ2-2; tentatively, D is TRBD1 (6 bases). This CDR3 is built from 19 residues. The germline CDR1 and CDR2 sequences are SEHNR and FQNEAQ (reference sequence). This CDR3 is CSSSLSGPQGILNTGELFF. The CDR3 DNA is TGTTCCAGCAGCTTATCAGGACCACAGGGAATTTTGAACACCGGGGAGCTGTTTTTT.

In this sample, this clone turned up a few times. One end of the junction is discordant with germline, which a read error may explain. The chain is built from TRBV7-9 and TRBJ1-1, with 7 bases matching TRBD1. CDR1 SEHNR and CDR2 FQNEAQ come from the germline V gene (reference sequence). The CDR3 consists of 12 residues. CDR3 nucleotides: TGTTCCAGCAGATTGACAGGGTCTGAAGCTTTCTTT. As protein: CSSRLTGSEAFF. Full variable domain (remainder filled in from reference TRBV7-9 and TRBJ1-1): DTGVSQNPRHKITKRGQNVTFRCDPISEHNRLYWYRQTLGQGPEFLTYFQNEAQLEKSRLLSDRFSAERPKGSFSTLEIQRTEQGDSAMYLCSSRLTGSEAFFGQGTRLTVV.

This sequence joins TRBV18 and TRBJ2-3; 7 bases map to TRBD2. CDR3 length equals 14 residues. Per germline, CDR1 KGHSH and CDR2 LQKENI. V shed 5 bases and J 5 bases; nucleotides not matched to a gene: 7. The CDR3 loop reads CASSSRTSIDTQYF. CDR3 in DNA: TGTGCCAGCTCATCTCGGACTAGTATAGATACGCAGTATTTT.

This clone was observed a few times. The chain employs TRBV9 and TRBJ2-1; tentatively, D is TRBD2 (5 bases). The V gene lost 2 bases and the J gene lost 3 bases, with 12 bases spanning the gap. The CDR3 is made up of 15 amino acids. In germline, CDR1 is SGDLS, CDR2 YYNGEE. The CDR3: CASSVTTGSYNEQFF. In DNA, the CDR3 is TGTGCCAGCAGCGTCACTACGGGGAGCTACAATGAGCAGTTCTTC.

This sequence joins TRBV15 and TRBJ1-5; D is possibly TRBD1 (5 bases). Looked up from germline, CDR1 is LNHNV and CDR2 is YYDKDF (reference sequence). This CDR3 spans 15 amino acids. V lost 0 bases to trimming and J lost 5 bases, with 11 bases between them. The CDR3 DNA sequence: TGTGCCACCAGCAGAGACAGGGTTATTGATCAGCCCCAGCATTTT. It codes for CATSRDRVIDQPQHF. The full variable domain, in which reference TRBV15 and TRBJ1-5 provide the parts outside the CDR3, is DAMVIQNPRYQVTQFGKPVTLSCSQTLNHNVMYWYQQKSSQAPKLLFHYYDKDFNNEADTPDNFQSRRPNTSFCFLDIRSPGLGDTAMYLCATSRDRVIDQPQHFGDGTRLSIL.

This sequence joins TRBV4-1 and TRBJ1-4; D is uncertain. V was trimmed by 4 bases and J by 3 bases, leaving 12 bases between them. From germline, CDR1 is MGHRA and CDR2 YSYEKL. This CDR3 is 15 amino acids long. Here the CDR3 reads CASSPLGGSNEKLFF. CDR3 in DNA: TGCGCCAGCAGCCCCCTGGGAGGTTCTAATGAAAAACTGTTTTTT.